The clone carrying this TCR beta chain was counted a few times. Its antigen is unknown. This CDR3 is built from 14 residues. Germline V gene sequence: CDR1 SGHAT, CDR2 FQNNGV. V lost 8 bases and J lost 7; bases outside the gene matches: 11. This specimen belongs to a study of TIL therapy for anti-PD-1-resistant metastatic lung cancer. Study at large: Most patients had lung adenocarcinoma. Study-level findings and limits: Many TIL product clones were absent from baseline tumor, suggesting clonal contraction.

The immunoSEQ assay was v3. Sequenced by immunoSEQ multiplex PCR; TCRdb stores in-frame clones only, minus some. The table shows around 6,700 clones, with roughly three fifths occurring only once. Time point meaning: pre-treatment sample, taken before nivolumab and TIL therapy. Pleural nodules or supraclavicular lymph nodes made up most of the excised metastases sampled. The chain carries TRBV11-2 and TRBJ2-1; 7 bases match TRBD2. This sample comprised tumor tissue, obtained at baseline. This clonotype originated in a person aged 25 to 79 with non-small cell lung cancer. CDR3 sequence: CASGSSGPRNEQFF. Here the CDR3 DNA reads TGTGCCAGCGGTTCTAGCGGACCGCGTAATGAGCAGTTCTTC.